These 24 T cell receptor beta chains were all obtained from the same sample, sequenced in a study of blood T cell repertoires in COVID-19. Sequencing was performed with immunoSEQ multiplex PCR; in TCRdb, only in-frame clones are kept and a portion is missing. The table has over 150,000 clones, 65% to 85% seen once; the top ten hold approximately 19%. Sequenced material: peripheral blood. All receptors derive from a woman in her seventies who had recovered from COVID-19.

This chain joins TRBV9 and TRBJ1-2; 7 positions match TRBD1. CDR3 length equals 14 residues. Germline CDR1 SGDLS, CDR2 YYNGEE. Trimming took 2 bases from V and 4 from J; bases not matched to a gene: 5. The CDR3 region has the DNA TGTGCCAGCAGCGTGGGGACAGACGTCTATGGCTACACCTTC. Amino acid sequence: CASSVGTDVYGYTF.

The J gene is TRBJ1-2, the V gene TRBV7-2; 9 bases are shared with TRBD1. V lost 5 bases and J lost 4; bases outside the gene matches: 8. This CDR3 comprises 15 residues. Germline CDR1 and CDR2: SGHTA and FQGNSA. CDR3 protein: CASSTYRGRGYGYTF. The CDR3 DNA follows: TGTGCCAGCAGCACGTACAGGGGGCGGGGCTATGGCTACACCTTC. The full variable domain, completed using reference TRBV7-2 and TRBJ1-2, is GAGVSQSPSNKVTEKGKDVELRCDPISGHTALYWYRQSLGQGLEFLIYFQGNSAPDKSGLPSDRFSAERTGGSVSTLTIQRTQQEDSAVYLCASSTYRGRGYGYTFGSGTRLTVV.

CDR3 DNA sequence: TGTGCCAGCACCCCTCTGGGAGCGGGGCCCACCGGGGAGCTGTTTTTT. Its protein product is CASTPLGAGPTGELFF. The J gene is TRBJ2-2, the V gene TRBV6-2 or TRBV6-3, with 7 bases fitting TRBD2. Germline loops: CDR1 MNHEY, CDR2 SVGEGT. V trimming: 7 bases; J trimming: 4 bases; junction bases outside the gene matches: 12. The CDR3 extends over 16 amino acids.

This chain joins TRBV28 and TRBJ2-1, with 10 positions matching TRBD2. V shed 5 bases and J 5 bases; nucleotides not matched to a gene: 3. The CDR3 is made up of 14 amino acids. In germline, CDR1 is MDHEN, CDR2 SYDVKM. CDR3 nucleotide sequence: TGTGCCAGCAGTCCTGGGACTAGCGACAATGAGCAGTTCTTC. Amino acid sequence: CASSPGTSDNEQFF.

The chain employs TRBV12-3 or TRBV12-4 and TRBJ2-3, with TRBD2 identical over 7 bases. The CDR3 totals 13 residues. V lost 6 bases to trimming and J lost 8 bases; unmatched junction nucleotides: 8. Written as DNA, the CDR3 is TGTGCCAGCAGGCTTACATGGGAGGGTACGCAGTATTTT. Translated, it gives CASRLTWEGTQYF.

Regarding this clone: The same CDR3 also results from other DNA sequences found in this sample. The chain uses TRBV15 and TRBJ1-5; D uncertain. V was cut by 3 bases and J by 4 bases, with 4 bases left in between. Per germline, CDR1 LNHNV and CDR2 YYDKDF (reference sequence). The CDR3 is 12 residues long. The CDR3 coding sequence is TGTGCCACCAGCAGGGCTAATCAGCCCCAGCATTTT. Translating gives CATSRANQPQHF.

The chain is built from TRBV5-1 and TRBJ2-1; 7 nucleotides align to TRBD2. Unmatched junction bases numbered 0, after V lost 6 bases and J lost 3 bases. The CDR3 spans 12 residues. Germline V gives CDR1 SGHRS, CDR2 YFSETQ. CDR3 bases: TGCGCCAGCACGGGGGGCTACAATGAGCAGTTCTTC. Translation: CASTGGYNEQFF.

This chain uses TRBV27 with TRBJ2-1; 7 nucleotides line up with TRBD1. J lost 2 bases, V lost 5 bases, and 9 bases had no gene match. This CDR3 is built from 16 residues. Germline loops: CDR1 MNHEY, CDR2 SMNVEV (reference sequence). The CDR3 bases are TGTGCCAGCAGTCCCCAGTTTCAGGGGGCCTACAATGAGCAGTTCTTC. It yields the protein CASSPQFQGAYNEQFF.

The chain has TRBV28 and TRBJ2-1; D is uncertain. V lost 3 bases to trimming and J lost 15 bases, with 12 bases between them. The CDR3 spans 11 residues. Germline loops: CDR1 MDHEN, CDR2 SYDVKM. CDR3 nucleotide sequence: TGTGCCAGCAGTTTTTCCACGGGTAGGTTCTTC. It translates to CASSFSTGRFF. The full variable domain, completed using reference TRBV28 and TRBJ2-1, is DVKVTQSSRYLVKRTGEKVFLECVQDMDHENMFWYRQDPGLGLRLIYFSYDVKMKEKGDIPEGYSVSREKKERFSLILESASTNQTSMYLCASSFSTGRFFGPGTRLTVL.

Notes on this clone: Other DNA sequences from this sample encode an identical CDR3 as well. The chain uses TRBV6-4 and TRBJ1-1; 9 bases agree with TRBD1. This CDR3 has 14 amino acids. V lost 0 bases to trimming and J lost 5 bases; unmatched junction nucleotides: 1. The germline CDR1 and CDR2 sequences are MRHNA and SNTAGT. This CDR3 is CASSDSDRGTEAFF. The CDR3 bases are TGTGCCAGCAGTGACTCCGACAGGGGGACTGAAGCTTTCTTT.

The V call is TRBV12-3 or TRBV12-4, the J call TRBJ2-1; D might be TRBD1 (6 bases). The CDR3 contains 12 residues. Deletions cut 5 bases from V and 9 bases from J, with 11 bases between. The CDR3 sequence is CASSPTGFEQFF. DNA for the CDR3: TGTGCCAGCAGTCCTACAGGGTTTGAGCAGTTCTTC.

The chain carries TRBV28 and TRBJ1-2, with D perhaps matching TRBD1 (6 bases). Trimming stripped 4 bases from V and 4 bases from J, with 7 bases between. This CDR3 comprises 12 residues. Germline loops: CDR1 MDHEN, CDR2 SYDVKM. The chain's CDR3 is CASSWGPYGYTF. CDR3 bases: TGTGCCAGCAGTTGGGGGCCCTATGGCTACACCTTC.

A few counts support this clone. Here the CDR3 reads CATSGRTGAYEQYF. The CDR3 DNA is TGTGCCACCAGTGGGAGGACAGGGGCCTACGAGCAGTACTTC. V usage is TRBV24-1 and J usage is TRBJ2-7, with TRBD1 identical over 9 bases. The CDR3 runs 14 residues. The V and J ends lost 5 bases and 2 bases, in that order; junction bases with no gene match: 3. Germline CDR1 KGHDR, CDR2 SFDVKD.

The gene calls are TRBV19 and TRBJ2-3; 7 bases line up with TRBD2. Per germline, CDR1 LNHDA and CDR2 SQIVND (reference sequence). This CDR3 is built from 15 residues. V dropped 6 bases and J dropped 0; count of bases not matched to a gene: 6. The CDR3 DNA is TGTGCCAGTAGGGCCCTAGCGGCTAGCACAGATACGCAGTATTTT. Translation gives CASRALAASTDTQYF.

The CDR3 bases are TGTGCCAGCAGTGAAGGAGGGTCCCTCGCCTACGAGCAGTACTTC. Its translation is CASSEGGSLAYEQYF. This chain joins TRBV6-1 and TRBJ2-7; perhaps TRBD2 as D (5 bases). V was cut by 1 base and J by 2 bases, with 12 bases left in between. The germline V gene has CDR1 MNHNS and CDR2 SASEGT. CDR3 length equals 15 residues.

V gene TRBV9 combines with J gene TRBJ1-1; D not certain. The CDR3 extends over 14 amino acids. Germline V lookup: CDR1 SGDLS, CDR2 YYNGEE. V lost 6 bases, J lost 0 bases, and 12 bases lay in between. CDR3 sequence reads: CASTRGGLNTEAFF. CDR3 DNA sequence: TGTGCCAGCACCCGGGGAGGTCTGAACACTGAAGCTTTCTTT.

This chain uses TRBV3-1 (or the pseudogene TRBV3-2) with TRBJ1-2; 8 bases align to TRBD1. The CDR3 has 16 residues. Per the germline V gene, CDR1 is LGHDT and CDR2 is YNNKEL (reference sequence). Trimming took 1 base from V and 6 from J; bases not matched to a gene: 10. For the CDR3, the DNA is TGTGCCAGCAGCCAAGGGACCTATCAGGGGGCGGATGGCTACACCTTC. Protein: CASSQGTYQGADGYTF.

This clone was recorded only once. This chain joins TRBV5-1 and TRBJ1-5, with no clear D. V was pared by 4 bases and J by 7 bases, with 12 bases between. CDR1 is SGHRS, CDR2 YFSETQ, per germline. CDR3 length: 13 amino acids. The CDR3 spells CASSPRGGQPQHF. The CDR3 DNA follows: TGCGCCAGCAGCCCCCGGGGTGGGCAGCCCCAGCATTTT.

This clone occurred once. The chain couples TRBV4-1 to TRBJ1-6; 11 bases agree with TRBD1. After removal of 2 bases from V and 4 bases from J, the junction contained 7 bases not matched to a gene. The CDR3 extends over 18 amino acids. The V gene's germline CDR1 is MGHRA and CDR2 YSYEKL. CDR3 protein: CASSQTPGTGGYNSPLHF. CDR3 sequence (DNA): TGCGCCAGCAGCCAAACTCCCGGGACAGGGGGATATAATTCACCCCTCCACTTT.

The CDR3 DNA reads TGTGCCAGCAGCCAAATCGGGTATGGCTACACCTTC. This sequence encodes CASSQIGYGYTF. This sequence joins TRBV7-9 and TRBJ1-2, with unresolved D. V lost 5 bases, J lost 5 bases, and 9 bases lay in between. The length of the CDR3 is 12 residues. Germline V gene data show CDR1 as SEHNR and CDR2 as FQNEAQ (reference sequence).

The chain joins TRBV11-2 to TRBJ1-1; D remains ambiguous. Trimming took off 0 bases at V and 5 bases at J, with 7 bases between the two ends. CDR3 length: 13 residues. Germline V gene data show CDR1 as SGHAT and CDR2 as FQNNGV. CDR3 sequence reads: CASSLDLRTEAFF. CDR3 bases: TGTGCCAGCAGCTTAGATCTGAGGACTGAAGCTTTCTTT.

The rearrangement uses TRBV28 and TRBJ1-2; no clear D. Trimming took off 5 bases at V and 2 bases at J, with 9 bases between the two ends. CDR1 is MDHEN, CDR2 SYDVKM, per germline. This CDR3 has 13 residues. The chain's CDR3 is CASSPGLNYGYTF. The CDR3 DNA reads as TGTGCCAGCAGTCCCGGACTCAACTATGGCTACACCTTC.

This chain links TRBV5-1 with TRBJ2-3; 8 nucleotides align to TRBD2. The CDR3 spans 14 residues. The V segment lost 5 bases and the J segment 4 bases; nucleotides outside the gene matches: 6. Germline loops: CDR1 SGHRS, CDR2 YFSETQ. CDR3 residues: CASRASGGADTQYF. The CDR3 nucleotides read TGCGCCAGCAGGGCCAGCGGGGGAGCAGATACGCAGTATTTT.

The chain joins TRBV27 to TRBJ1-2; D is unresolved. Trimming removed 3 bases from V and 6 bases from J, with 11 bases in between. CDR3 length: 13 amino acids. Germline CDR1 is MNHEY and CDR2 is SMNVEV (reference sequence). CDR3 protein: CASSFAGINGYTF. CDR3 in DNA: TGTGCCAGCAGTTTTGCGGGCATAAATGGCTACACCTTC.